What follows are 27 T cell receptor beta chains derived from one specimen sequenced in a study of breast tumors, draining lymph nodes, adjacent tissues. Axillary draining lymph nodes of breast cancer patients supplied the node samples. Each CDR3 protein gets one entry after TCRdb re-called the multiplex PCR reads with MiXCR. Among 160,000 or so distinct CDR3 sequences, about 34% were seen once, and the ten largest hold less than 4%. The sequenced sample was axillary lymph node tissue. The receptors were sampled from a female donor with breast cancer. Some clones in this sample may be carry-over from other donors' samples.

This clonotype has at least ten counts. This chain connects TRBV6-2 or TRBV6-3 to TRBJ2-2, with 9 bases identical to TRBD1. CDR3 size: 14 residues. Germline lookup yields CDR1 MNHEY and CDR2 SVGEGT. V lost 7 bases to trimming and J lost 5 bases; unmatched junction nucleotides: 5. The CDR3 spells CASKGTGKTGELFF. The CDR3 DNA is TGTGCCAGCAAAGGGACAGGGAAGACCGGGGAGCTGTTTTTT.

On this clonotype: Possible read error: a much larger clone is one base away. The genes are TRBV20-1 and TRBJ2-7; 7 bases match TRBD2. The V and J ends lost 1 base and 6 bases, in that order; junction bases with no gene match: 9. The CDR3 runs to 14 residues. From germline, CDR1 is DFQATT and CDR2 SNEGSKA (reference sequence). The DNA for the CDR3 is TGCAGTGCTAGAGCGGCTAGCGGTTCATCCGAGCAGTACTTC. It translates to CSARAASGSSEQYF.

This clonotype was detected many times. This could be a read error, since a much larger clone is one nucleotide away. DNA for the CDR3: TGTGCCAGCAGCTCCGACTATCTCCGCCAAGAGACCCAGCACTTC. This translates into CASSSDYLRQETQHF. V and J are TRBV7-2 and TRBJ2-5, with a possible D match to TRBD2 (5 bases). The CDR3 extends over 15 amino acids. Germline V gene lookup returns CDR1 SGHTA and CDR2 FQGNSA.

The chain links TRBV6-5 to TRBJ1-5; D gene uncertain. V lost 6 bases and J 11 bases, leaving 17 bases between the germline ends. The CDR3 has 13 residues. In germline, CDR1 is MNHEY, CDR2 SVGAGI. CDR3 coding DNA: TGTGCCAGCAGGTTAAGCCTCCAAGAGACCCAGCATTTT. It codes for CASRLSLQETQHF.

Many counts were recorded for this clonotype. J is TRBJ1-3 and V is TRBV5-8; 8 nucleotides line up with TRBD1. The CDR3 loop spans 17 amino acids. CDR1 is SGHTS and CDR2 is YDEGEE in the germline V gene. The J segment lost 0 bases and the V segment lost 4 bases, leaving 9 bases of the junction unmatched. In DNA form, the CDR3 reads TGTGCCAGCAGCATCGGGACAGGACAATACTCTGGAAACACCATATATTTT. It yields the protein CASSIGTGQYSGNTIYF.

This clonotype was detected many times. The rearrangement uses TRBV7-2 and TRBJ1-6, with 7 positions matching TRBD1. V lost 0 bases and J lost 10; bases outside the gene matches: 6. The CDR3 covers 15 residues. CDR1 SGHTA and CDR2 FQGNSA come from the germline V gene. CDR3 amino acids: CASSLAWDSDSPLHF. CDR3 bases: TGTGCCAGCAGCTTAGCCTGGGACAGTGACTCACCCCTCCACTTT.

This clonotype has at least ten counts. The V gene is TRBV9, the J gene TRBJ1-5; D gene unclear. The CDR3 runs to 15 residues. Trimming shortened V by 3 bases and J by 9 bases, and 19 bases separated the two germline ends. Germline V gene data show CDR1 as SGDLS and CDR2 as YYNGEE. Here the CDR3 reads CASSARLSPFTPQHF. The CDR3 DNA reads TGTGCCAGCAGCGCAAGGCTCTCGCCGTTCACGCCCCAGCATTTT.

There are many counts of this clonotype. The rearrangement uses TRBV4-2 and TRBJ2-3; 10 bases line up with TRBD2. CDR1 and CDR2 from the germline V gene are LGHNA and YNFKEQ. The CDR3 extends over 15 amino acids. Unmatched junction bases numbered 11, after V lost 0 bases and J lost 14 bases. Here the CDR3 DNA reads TGTGCCAGCAGCCAAGAACGGAGCGGGGGGGCCAGTTTGTATTTT. It encodes CASSQERSGGASLYF.

In this sample, this clonotype turned up many times. The chain links TRBV7-2 to TRBJ2-3; D not certain. CDR1 is SGHTA, CDR2 FQGNSA, per germline. Trimming took off 1 base at V and 1 base at J, with 9 bases between the two ends. This CDR3 region has 15 residues. The DNA of the CDR3 is TGTGCCAGCAGCTTAGACGTTGGCCGCACAGATACGCAGTATTTT. As protein: CASSLDVGRTDTQYF.

This clonotype has only a few counts. The V call is TRBV3-1, the J call TRBJ2-1; TRBD2 is a possible D gene (7 bases). Between the trimmed V and J ends, which lost 1 base and 9 bases, there was a span of 10 bases. Germline loops: CDR1 LGHDT, CDR2 YNNKEL (reference sequence). The CDR3 length is 13 residues. Here the CDR3 DNA reads TGTGCCAGCAGCCAAGCTAGGGGGGGTGAGCAGTTCTTC. Encoded protein: CASSQARGGEQFF.

Details on this clonotype: One base away lies a much larger clone, so this may be a sequencing read error. The chain has TRBV6-2 or TRBV6-3 and TRBJ2-7; TRBD1 matches at 7 bases. Trimming at V came to 6 bases and at J to 2 bases, leaving 10 bases not matched to a gene. Germline V gene data show CDR1 as MNHEY and CDR2 as SVGEGT. This CDR3 is 15 amino acids long. Here the CDR3 DNA reads TGTGCCAGCAGCCCATACGGGACAGTTACCTACGAGCAGTACTTC. It encodes CASSPYGTVTYEQYF.

This clonotype has a count of ten or more. The CDR3 ends on some other residue instead of the conserved phenylalanine or tryptophan, so this is likely a read error. This chain links TRBV19 with TRBJ2-5, with 11 bases matching TRBD2. V shed 6 bases, J shed 4 bases, and the junction held 10 bases outside the gene matches. CDR1 is LNHDA and CDR2 is SQIVND in the germline V gene (reference sequence). This CDR3 comprises 16 residues. CDR3: CASSPLGLADSETQYS. The CDR3 bases are TGTGCCAGTAGCCCCCTGGGACTAGCGGACTCAGAGACCCAGTACTCC.

The sample holds a few counts of this clonotype. A much larger clone sits a single nucleotide away, making a read error possible. V and J are TRBV7-8 and TRBJ1-2; no clear D gene. Germline V gives CDR1 SGHVS, CDR2 FQNEAQ. There are 15 residues in the CDR3. The CDR3 bases are TGTGCCAGCAGGAATGTTGCAGATGACAACTATGGCTACCCCTTC. It encodes CASRNVADDNYGYPF.

This clonotype was observed many times. This chain links TRBV19 with TRBJ2-7, with 7 bases aligning to TRBD1. The CDR3 has 14 amino acids. Germline loops: CDR1 LNHDA, CDR2 SQIVND (reference sequence). J gave up 4 bases and V 0 bases, and 3 bases lay outside the gene matches. In nucleotides, the CDR3 is TGTGCCAGTAGTATAGATGGGACAGTGTACGAGCAGTACTTC. This encodes CASSIDGTVYEQYF.

The chain is built from TRBV30 and TRBJ2-6; D call uncertain. V lost 2 bases, J lost 10 bases, and 15 bases lay in between. Germline lookup yields CDR1 GTSNPN and CDR2 SVGIG (reference sequence). CDR3 size: 14 residues. For the CDR3, the DNA is TGTGCCTGGAGTACACTATCAATGGCTAACGTCCTGACTTTC. It specifies CAWSTLSMANVLTF.

This clonotype was detected many times. V and J are TRBV15 and TRBJ2-3; TRBD1 agrees at 11 bases. Germline CDR1 LNHNV, CDR2 YYDKDF (reference sequence). Germline trimming cut 1 base from V and 5 bases from J; bases unmatched to any gene: 5. The CDR3 runs 16 residues. The chain's CDR3 is CATSRAGQGAEDTQYF. The CDR3 coding sequence is TGTGCCACCAGCAGAGCCGGACAGGGGGCTGAAGATACGCAGTATTTT.

The chain couples TRBV12-3 or TRBV12-4 to TRBJ2-6; D call uncertain. The CDR3 runs to 16 residues. Trimming shortened V by 3 bases and J by 1 base, and 10 bases separated the two germline ends. The CDR3 here is CASSFELGSGANVLTF. In DNA form, the CDR3 reads TGTGCCAGCAGTTTTGAGTTGGGGTCTGGGGCCAACGTCCTGACTTTC.

There are many counts of this clonotype. The chain joins TRBV20-1 to TRBJ2-5; the D gene is possibly TRBD1 (5 bases). The CDR3 consists of 12 residues. Looked up from germline, CDR1 is DFQATT and CDR2 is SNEGSKA (reference sequence). Trimming cost V 6 bases and J 5 bases, with 13 bases left between them. The CDR3 region has the DNA TGCAGTGCCCCGCCTCCAGGGGAGACCCAGTACTTC. Translated: CSAPPPGETQYF.

About this clonotype itself: One junction end does not reproduce the germline sequence, and a read error may be involved. The chain joins TRBV6-2 or TRBV6-3 to TRBJ2-2, with 8 bases lining up with TRBD2. Germline loops: CDR1 MNHEY, CDR2 SVGEGT. There are 17 residues in the CDR3. In nucleotides, the CDR3 is TGTGCCAGCAGTCACATATCGGGACTAGGCGCCACCGGAGAGCTGTTTTTT. Protein sequence: CASSHISGLGATGELFF.

This clonotype has a handful of counts. This chain joins TRBV5-4 and TRBJ1-2, with D possibly being TRBD1 (6 bases). The CDR3 extends over 12 amino acids. Germline V gives CDR1 SGHNT, CDR2 YYREEE (reference sequence). Deletions cut 4 bases from V and 7 bases from J, with 11 bases between. CDR3 in amino acids: CASSMWTAGYTF. In nucleotides, the CDR3 is TGTGCCAGCAGCATGTGGACAGCTGGCTACACCTTC.

The gene calls are TRBV5-1 and TRBJ2-5; the D is unclear. This CDR3 comprises 15 residues. Trimming cost V 1 base and J 1 base, with 11 bases left between them. The germline V gene has CDR1 SGHRS and CDR2 YFSETQ. The CDR3 spells CASSLKTSTQETQYF. CDR3 coding DNA: TGCGCCAGCAGCTTGAAGACTTCTACCCAAGAGACCCAGTACTTC.

The chain links TRBV7-9 to TRBJ2-2; TRBD2 matches 9 bases. This CDR3 contains 18 residues. CDR1 is SEHNR and CDR2 is FQNEAQ in the germline V gene (reference sequence). J lost 4 bases, V lost 2 bases, and 11 bases had no gene match. The CDR3 coding sequence is TGTGCCAGCAGCTTATCCTTTCGCGGGAGGGCAATCACCGGGGAGCTGTTTTTT. Translated: CASSLSFRGRAITGELFF.

In this sample, this clonotype turned up many times. The V gene is TRBV7-6, the J gene TRBJ2-3; TRBD1 is a possible D gene (6 bases). V was clipped by 3 bases and J by 2 bases, with 15 bases between them. The CDR3 contains 16 residues. The germline V gene encodes CDR1 SGHVS and CDR2 FNYEAQ. CDR3 sequence: CASSLLQRGHTDTQYF. The CDR3 coding sequence is TGTGCCAGCAGCTTGCTACAAAGGGGACACACAGATACGCAGTATTTT. The entire variable domain, with the rest obtained from reference TRBV7-6 and TRBJ2-3, is as follows: GAGVSQSPRYKVTKRGQDVALRCDPISGHVSLYWYRQALGQGPEFLTYFNYEAQQDKSGLPNDRFSAERPEGSISTLTIQRTEQRDSAMYRCASSLLQRGHTDTQYFGPGTRLTVL.

As concerns this clonotype: A read error is likely, as this CDR3 ends without the conserved phenylalanine or tryptophan. The genes are TRBV3-1 and TRBJ2-2; 10 bases fit TRBD2. The CDR3 covers 16 residues. Germline V gives CDR1 LGHDT, CDR2 YNNKEL (reference sequence). J lost 5 bases, V lost 3 bases, and 6 bases had no gene match. The CDR3 DNA follows: TGTGCCAGCAGCCATCAGCGGGGGGGCCGGACCGGGGAGCTGTTTTGT. It translates to CASSHQRGGRTGELFC.

This chain joins TRBV3-1 and TRBJ2-2; tentative D call: TRBD1 (5 bases). The CDR3 totals 17 residues. Germline CDR1 LGHDT, CDR2 YNNKEL (reference sequence). Trimming removed 0 bases at V and 6 bases at J, with 17 bases between. The CDR3 spells CASSQEIQGFSPGELFF. In nucleotides, the CDR3 is TGTGCCAGCAGCCAAGAGATCCAGGGTTTTTCACCCGGGGAGCTGTTTTTT.

This clonotype was counted ten times or more. The chain links TRBV7-9 to TRBJ1-2; D gene unclear. Between the trimmed V and J ends, which lost 5 bases and 8 bases, there was a span of 9 bases. CDR3 length equals 11 residues. Per the germline V gene, CDR1 is SEHNR and CDR2 is FQNEAQ (reference sequence). The CDR3 region is CASSRGLGYTF. DNA for the CDR3: TGTGCCAGCAGCCGCGGTCTCGGCTACACCTTC.

The CDR3 protein is CASSIENGGYSEKLFF. CDR3 DNA sequence: TGTGCCAGTAGTATAGAGAACGGGGGGTACTCTGAAAAACTGTTTTTT. The chain links TRBV19 to TRBJ1-4; a possible D gene is TRBD1 (5 bases). CDR3 length: 16 amino acids. Germline V gene sequence: CDR1 LNHDA, CDR2 SQIVND (reference sequence). With 0 bases removed from V and 7 bases from J, the gap between germline ends came to 15 bases.